Below, 29 T cell receptor beta chains from the same sample are listed, as sequenced in a study of T cells in Graves' hyperthyroidism and ophthalmopathy. The source material, RNA transcripts, was used to amplify TCR beta CDR3 regions. The TCR CDR3 was amplified in a first-round RT-PCR using the HTBI primer set. TCRdb redid the calling of the multiplex PCR reads with MiXCR, one entry per CDR3 protein. The sample lists some 460,000 distinct CDR3 sequences, approximately 14% seen once, with roughly an eighth in the top ten. What was sequenced was blood. Every receptor here comes from a woman aged 18-29 years with Graves' hyperthyroidism.

This clonotype was detected many times. The chain combines TRBV3-1 with TRBJ2-5; TRBD2 aligns across 10 bases. V trimming: 0 bases; J trimming: 1 base; junction bases outside the gene matches: 2. CDR3 length: 16 amino acids. Germline loops: CDR1 LGHDT, CDR2 YNNKEL (reference sequence). CDR3 loop: CASSQDSGRAQETQYF. The DNA of the CDR3 is TGTGCCAGCAGCCAAGACAGCGGGAGGGCCCAAGAGACCCAGTACTTC.

There are a few counts of this clonotype. The CDR3 here is CASSPWEGGNTIYF. DNA of the CDR3: TGTGCCAGCAGCCCCTGGGAGGGGGGAAACACCATATATTTT. The chain combines TRBV7-8 with TRBJ1-3; maybe TRBD1 (5 bases). This CDR3 contains 14 residues. Germline CDR1 and CDR2: SGHVS and FQNEAQ. The germline V and J ends were trimmed by 5 bases and 4 bases, with 12 bases remaining between them.

This clonotype has a single count. The J gene is TRBJ2-5, the V gene TRBV9, with 9 bases lining up with TRBD2. The CDR3 length is 16 residues. J gave up 5 bases and V 4 bases, and 12 bases lay outside the gene matches. Looked up from germline, CDR1 is SGDLS and CDR2 is YYNGEE. The CDR3 DNA follows: TGTGCCAGCAGCCCCACCCCCCGCGGGGGGGACGAGACCCAGTACTTC. Translation gives CASSPTPRGGDETQYF.

This clonotype was observed a handful of times. The V and J genes are TRBV5-1 and TRBJ2-1, with D unresolved. CDR1 and CDR2 (germline): SGHRS, YFSETQ. CDR3 length equals 16 residues. The germline V and J ends were trimmed by 0 bases and 0 bases, with 10 bases remaining between them. The CDR3 sequence: CASSLAPSSSYNEQFF. The CDR3 DNA reads TGCGCCAGCAGCTTGGCCCCTTCGAGCTCCTACAATGAGCAGTTCTTC.

This clonotype was seen repeatedly, ten times or more. The genes are TRBV7-2 and TRBJ2-5; the match to TRBD2 covers 13 bases. Germline loops: CDR1 SGHTA, CDR2 FQGNSA. V lost 5 bases and J lost 2; bases outside the gene matches: 5. This CDR3 is built from 16 residues. The CDR3 reads CASSASLAGGQETQYF. The CDR3 nucleotides read TGTGCCAGCAGCGCCTCACTAGCGGGGGGGCAAGAGACCCAGTACTTC.

As regards this clonotype: This may come from a read error, since a much larger clone is one base off. Since the CDR3 does not end with the conserved phenylalanine or tryptophan, this likely comes from a read error. The chain is built from TRBV5-6 and TRBJ2-7; 11 bases are a match to TRBD1. The CDR3 totals 17 residues. CDR1 is SGHDT and CDR2 is YYEEEE in the germline V gene. V was pared by 3 bases and J by 3 bases, with 11 bases of the junction left unmatched. For the CDR3, the DNA is TGTGCCAGCAGCTATCGGACAGGGGGCGGTTTTGACTACGAGCAGTACTCC. It translates to CASSYRTGGGFDYEQYS.

This clonotype came up a few times. The chain combines TRBV11-2 with TRBJ1-2; no definite D call. Germline assignment: CDR1 SGHAT and CDR2 FQNNGV. With 5 bases removed from V and 1 base from J, the gap between germline ends came to 17 bases. This CDR3 is built from 16 residues. The DNA of the CDR3 is TGTGCCAGCAGCCTTCCCTTCCGACGTAGTAACTATGGCTACACCTTC. The encoded protein is CASSLPFRRSNYGYTF.

This clonotype showed up many times. The J gene is TRBJ2-1, the V gene TRBV3-1; D is ambiguous. The germline V gene encodes CDR1 LGHDT and CDR2 YNNKEL (reference sequence). The CDR3 is 15 amino acids. The V end lost 4 bases, the J end lost 3 bases, and 13 bases lay between the germline ends. As DNA, the CDR3 is TGTGCCAGCAGCCCCCAGAGTCAAGGCTACAATGAGCAGTTCTTC. Protein product: CASSPQSQGYNEQFF.

This clonotype was counted a few times. V usage is TRBV9 and J usage is TRBJ2-1, with 16 bases matching TRBD2. CDR3 length: 18 amino acids. Germline loops: CDR1 SGDLS, CDR2 YYNGEE. The trim removed 4 bases at V and 8 bases at J, leaving 12 bases unmatched. The CDR3 DNA sequence: TGTGCCAGCAGCTTCGGAACCGGGACTAGCGGGGGGGCCGATGAGCAGTTCTTC. Translation: CASSFGTGTSGGADEQFF. The whole variable domain, filled in from reference TRBV9 and TRBJ2-1, reads DSGVTQTPKHLITATGQRVTLRCSPRSGDLSVYWYQQSLDQGLQFLIQYYNGEERAKGNILERFSAQQFPDLHSELNLSSLELGDSALYFCASSFGTGTSGGADEQFFGPGTRLTVL.

This clonotype was seen repeatedly, ten times or more. The V gene is TRBV20-1, the J gene TRBJ1-5, with D perhaps TRBD1 (5 bases). The CDR3 covers 13 residues. CDR1 and CDR2 from the germline V gene are DFQATT and SNEGSKA (reference sequence). Trimming removed 0 bases at V and 4 bases at J, with 7 bases between. The CDR3 is CSARDDRNQPQHF. CDR3 DNA: TGCAGTGCTAGAGATGACAGAAATCAGCCCCAGCATTTT.

This clonotype was counted a few times. It may be a read error: a sequence one base away is much more abundant. This chain links TRBV12-3 or TRBV12-4 with TRBJ2-5; 12 bases align to TRBD2. The CDR3 length is 17 residues. The trim removed 2 bases at V and 1 base at J, leaving 5 bases unmatched. The CDR3 DNA sequence: TGTGCCAGCAGTTTACCGTCGGGACTAGCGGGCCAAGAGACCCAGTACTTC. This translates into CASSLPSGLAGQETQYF.

The V and J genes are TRBV5-6 and TRBJ2-7, with D possibly being TRBD2 (7 bases). Germline CDR1 SGHDT, CDR2 YYEEEE. Trimming took off 1 base at V and 3 bases at J, with 11 bases between the two ends. This CDR3 has 14 amino acids. CDR3 DNA sequence: TGTGCCAGCAGCTTGAACGGGGGGCACTACGAGCAGTACTTC. It encodes CASSLNGGHYEQYF.

J is TRBJ2-1 and V is TRBV18; 10 bases agree with TRBD1. The germline CDR1 and CDR2 sequences are KGHSH and LQKENI. The trim removed 0 bases at V and 10 bases at J, leaving 12 bases unmatched. The CDR3 runs to 17 residues. This chain's CDR3 is CASSPPRGQGKEDEQFF. CDR3 DNA sequence: TGTGCCAGCTCACCACCGAGGGGACAGGGGAAGGAGGACGAGCAGTTCTTC.

V and J are TRBV6-1 and TRBJ2-5, with 9 bases fitting TRBD1. CDR1 is MNHNS and CDR2 is SASEGT in the germline V gene. The CDR3 sequence is 15 residues long. V dropped 5 bases and J dropped 7; count of bases not matched to a gene: 11. The CDR3 sequence is CASSTTGQGLGTQYF. As DNA, the CDR3 is TGTGCCAGCAGTACGACGGGACAGGGATTGGGGACCCAGTACTTC.

This clonotype was counted many times. This rearrangement joins TRBV13 to TRBJ2-3; the match to TRBD1 covers 9 bases. This CDR3 has 14 residues. Looked up from germline, CDR1 is PRHDT and CDR2 is FYEKMQ (reference sequence). Unmatched junction bases numbered 2, after V lost 4 bases and J lost 3 bases. CDR3 in amino acids: CASSSGQGTDTQYF. CDR3 in DNA: TGTGCCAGCAGCTCAGGACAGGGGACAGATACGCAGTATTTT.

This clonotype turned up a few times. J is TRBJ2-1 and V is TRBV29-1, with D possibly matching TRBD2 (6 bases). CDR1 is SQVTM and CDR2 is ANQGSEA in the germline V gene. V lost 6 bases and J lost 9, with 21 bases in between. CDR3 length equals 14 residues. DNA for the CDR3: TGCAGCGTCCCCCGACTAGTTTCTCGGAGTGAGCAGTTCTTC. Residues: CSVPRLVSRSEQFF.

This clonotype appeared many times. The J gene is TRBJ1-1, the V gene TRBV15; D gene unclear. The CDR3 extends over 13 amino acids. Trimming stripped 0 bases from V and 0 bases from J, with 2 bases between. CDR1 LNHNV and CDR2 YYDKDF come from the germline V gene (reference sequence). CDR3 in DNA: TGTGCCACCAGCAGAGAGCTGAACACTGAAGCTTTCTTT. It encodes CATSRELNTEAFF.

In this sample, this clonotype turned up many times. The rearrangement links TRBV20-1 to TRBJ1-6, with 8 nucleotides matching TRBD1. V dropped 1 base and J dropped 9; count of bases not matched to a gene: 14. The length of the CDR3 is 17 residues. Germline V lookup: CDR1 DFQATT, CDR2 SNEGSKA (reference sequence). Here the CDR3 reads CSARGNSDRGRSSPLHF. Written as DNA, the CDR3 is TGCAGTGCTAGAGGGAATTCAGACAGGGGAAGGTCTTCACCCCTCCACTTT.

The sample holds many counts of this clonotype. The V call is TRBV12-3 or TRBV12-4, the J call TRBJ1-4, with a tentative D call TRBD1 (5 bases). This CDR3 spans 15 amino acids. V lost 7 bases and J lost 5, with 17 bases in between. The CDR3 bases are TGTGCCAGCACCTGGGGGGGAGGCGGAAATGAAAAACTGTTTTTT. Amino acid sequence: CASTWGGGGNEKLFF.

In this sample, this clonotype turned up a few times. The chain joins TRBV29-1 to TRBJ1-2, with D possibly matching TRBD1 (6 bases). The CDR3 totals 13 residues. CDR1 is SQVTM and CDR2 is ANQGSEA in the germline V gene. Trimming removed 4 bases at V and 4 bases at J, with 13 bases between. The CDR3 region is CSVAGQLTYGYTF. CDR3 bases: TGCAGCGTTGCTGGACAGCTTACCTATGGCTACACCTTC.

With respect to this clonotype: A much larger clone lies a single base off, so this may be a read error. This chain links TRBV12-3 or TRBV12-4 with TRBJ1-2; D remains unclear. The germline V and J ends were trimmed by 1 base and 8 bases, with 5 bases remaining between them. The length of the CDR3 is 11 residues. The CDR3 protein is CASSLGWGYTF. The DNA of the CDR3 is TGTGCCAGCAGTTTAGGGTGGGGCTACACCTTC.

The chain has TRBV4-1 and TRBJ1-1; D is ambiguous. V lost 1 base to trimming and J lost 0 bases, with 9 bases between them. In germline, CDR1 is MGHRA, CDR2 YSYEKL. This CDR3 has 15 amino acids. The CDR3, as DNA: TGCGCCAGCAGCCAAGCCCTGGTCTTGAACACTGAAGCTTTCTTT. Its translation: CASSQALVLNTEAFF.

This clonotype was observed at least ten times. The rearrangement joins TRBV9 to TRBJ2-3, with D unclear. The CDR3 has 13 amino acids. The V and J ends lost 3 bases and 2 bases respectively, with 7 bases between them. Germline CDR1 SGDLS, CDR2 YYNGEE. CDR3 amino acids: CASSARTTDTQYF. The CDR3 DNA sequence: TGTGCCAGCAGCGCAAGGACCACAGATACGCAGTATTTT. Together with reference TRBV9 and TRBJ2-3, the CDR3 gives the full variable domain: DSGVTQTPKHLITATGQRVTLRCSPRSGDLSVYWYQQSLDQGLQFLIQYYNGEERAKGNILERFSAQQFPDLHSELNLSSLELGDSALYFCASSARTTDTQYFGPGTRLTVL.

As regards this clonotype: One base away lies a much larger clone, so this may be a sequencing read error. The gene calls are TRBV12-3 or TRBV12-4 and TRBJ2-1, with a weak D call TRBD2 (5 bases). This CDR3 spans 12 amino acids. DNA for the CDR3: TGTACCAGCAGTTTTGAGGGCAATGAGCAGTTCTTC. It codes for CTSSFEGNEQFF.

The table lists this clonotype with many counts. The chain combines TRBV5-1 with TRBJ1-1; 7 bases map to TRBD1. Germline V gives CDR1 SGHRS, CDR2 YFSETQ. V shed 2 bases, J shed 0 bases, and the junction held 7 bases outside the gene matches. The CDR3 totals 16 residues. In nucleotides, the CDR3 is TGCGCCAGCAGCTTCCGCGGGGGACAGATGAACACTGAAGCTTTCTTT. Residues: CASSFRGGQMNTEAFF. Full variable domain (remainder filled in from reference TRBV5-1 and TRBJ1-1): KAGVTQTPRYLIKTRGQQVTLSCSPISGHRSVSWYQQTPGQGLQFLFEYFSETQRNKGNFPGRFSGRQFSNSRSEMNVSTLELGDSALYLCASSFRGGQMNTEAFFGQGTRLTVV.

This clonotype has more than one count but fewer than ten. The CDR3 bases are TGTGCCAGCAGTTTAAGGGTACAGGGGGCGTCCGGGGAGCTGTTTTTT. This translates into CASSLRVQGASGELFF. V usage is TRBV28 and J usage is TRBJ2-2; 9 nucleotides agree with TRBD1. The CDR3 spans 16 residues. Germline V gene sequence: CDR1 MDHEN, CDR2 SYDVKM. Unmatched junction bases numbered 7, after V lost 2 bases and J lost 6 bases.

The V and J genes are TRBV2 and TRBJ2-3, with TRBD2 matching over 7 bases. CDR1 and CDR2 (germline): SNHLY, FYNNEI. The CDR3 spans 13 residues. J was trimmed by 6 bases and V by 4 bases; bases with no gene match: 4. Written as DNA, the CDR3 is TGTGCCAGCAGTGTGCTAGCGGTCGATACGCAGTATTTT. Protein product: CASSVLAVDTQYF.

V is TRBV6-2 or TRBV6-3 and J is TRBJ2-5, with 11 bases matching TRBD2. Germline CDR1 reads MNHEY; CDR2 reads SVGEGT. The length of the CDR3 is 16 residues. J lost 5 bases, V lost 7 bases, and 12 bases had no gene match. The CDR3 sequence is CASKTTSGGARETQYF. The DNA of the CDR3 is TGTGCCAGCAAAACAACTAGCGGGGGCGCCCGGGAGACCCAGTACTTC.

Details on this clonotype: With a much larger clone just one base away, this may be a read error. The missing conserved phenylalanine or tryptophan at the end of this CDR3 makes a read error likely. The chain employs TRBV28 and TRBJ1-1; D not resolved. Germline V gives CDR1 MDHEN, CDR2 SYDVKM. The CDR3 is 12 amino acids. With 5 bases removed from V and 7 bases from J, the gap between germline ends came to 11 bases. The CDR3 reads CASSAPGGEAFS. The CDR3 coding sequence is TGTGCCAGCAGTGCCCCGGGCGGTGAAGCTTTCTCT.